Each of the 27 T cell receptor beta chains below was sequenced from the same sample in a study of vaccination effects on CD4 cells after COVID-19. Clones were read by immunoSEQ multiplex PCR, and TCRdb kept only the in-frame ones, dropping some. The table records around 46,000 clones, around 63% of them present only once. These receptors lack a known antigen. Culture proceeded for approximately 10 days, and CD4+ T cells were then isolated. This sample comprised CD4+ T cells from PBMCs cultured without peptide, obtained before COVID-19 vaccination. The receptors here all came from a human donor who received a COVID-19 vaccine.

The rearrangement joins TRBV27 to TRBJ2-7; 8 nucleotides match TRBD1. CDR3 length: 16 amino acids. Germline V gene sequence: CDR1 MNHEY, CDR2 SMNVEV (reference sequence). V shed 5 bases, J shed 0 bases, and the junction held 9 bases outside the gene matches. CDR3 DNA sequence: TGTGCCAGCAGTCACCGGACAGGGACCTTCTCCTACGAGCAGTACTTC. Residues: CASSHRTGTFSYEQYF.

DNA for the CDR3: TGCGCCAGCAGCTTCAGTCCCCTGGGGGATACGCAGTATTTT. Translating gives CASSFSPLGDTQYF. The chain links TRBV5-1 to TRBJ2-3; the D is unclear. Germline V lookup: CDR1 SGHRS, CDR2 YFSETQ. Trimming shortened V by 2 bases and J by 6 bases, and 13 bases separated the two germline ends. The CDR3 sequence is 14 residues long.

This clone was detected a few times. V gene TRBV5-1 combines with J gene TRBJ1-6; 7 bases agree with TRBD1. The CDR3 is made up of 15 amino acids. The J segment lost 8 bases and the V segment lost 2 bases, leaving 7 bases of the junction unmatched. CDR1 SGHRS and CDR2 YFSETQ come from the germline V gene. The CDR3 reads CASSFWQGGDSPLHF. Written as DNA, the CDR3 is TGCGCCAGCAGCTTCTGGCAGGGGGGTGATTCACCCCTCCACTTT. Full variable domain (remainder filled in from reference TRBV5-1 and TRBJ1-6): KAGVTQTPRYLIKTRGQQVTLSCSPISGHRSVSWYQQTPGQGLQFLFEYFSETQRNKGNFPGRFSGRQFSNSRSEMNVSTLELGDSALYLCASSFWQGGDSPLHFGNGTRLTVT.

The chain links TRBV9 to TRBJ2-7, with 9 bases lining up with TRBD2. CDR1 is SGDLS, CDR2 YYNGEE, per germline. The ends lost 4 bases at V and 2 bases at J; junction bases unmatched: 4. The CDR3 consists of 14 residues. CDR3 in DNA: TGTGCCAGCAGCCCCCGGACTAGCGCCTACGAGCAGTACTTC. Amino acid sequence: CASSPRTSAYEQYF.

The chain recombines TRBV3-1 (or the pseudogene TRBV3-2) with TRBJ1-5, with a weak D call TRBD1 (5 bases). The germline V and J ends were trimmed by 5 bases and 5 bases, with 13 bases remaining between them. CDR3 length: 14 residues. Germline CDR1 is LGHDT and CDR2 is YNNKEL (reference sequence). The CDR3 protein is CASSSWGGDQPQHF. As DNA, the CDR3 is TGTGCCAGCAGCTCCTGGGGAGGGGATCAGCCCCAGCATTTT.

The chain uses TRBV3-1 (or the pseudogene TRBV3-2) and TRBJ1-2; no firm D call. The CDR3 totals 12 residues. Germline CDR1 LGHDT, CDR2 YNNKEL (reference sequence). V was cut by 5 bases and J by 8 bases, with 12 bases left in between. CDR3 sequence (DNA): TGTGCCAGCAGCATACGGACGATGGGCTACACCTTC. Its protein is CASSIRTMGYTF.

This clone was found once. The chain couples TRBV19 to TRBJ2-2; weak D call: TRBD2 (6 bases). V was cut by 3 bases and J by 4 bases, with 9 bases left in between. The CDR3 is 14 residues long. Germline assignment: CDR1 LNHDA and CDR2 SQIVND (reference sequence). The CDR3 spells CASSIGTPTGELFF. Written as DNA, the CDR3 is TGTGCCAGTAGTATCGGGACTCCCACCGGGGAGCTGTTTTTT.

This clone was observed once. V and J are TRBV20-1 and TRBJ1-4, with TRBD1 matching over 10 bases. CDR1 DFQATT and CDR2 SNEGSKA come from the germline V gene (reference sequence). CDR3 length equals 15 residues. J lost 6 bases, V lost 3 bases, and 7 bases had no gene match. CDR3 amino acids: CSASGTGEVDEKLFF. CDR3 bases: TGCAGTGCTAGTGGGACAGGGGAGGTAGATGAAAAACTGTTTTTT.

This chain uses TRBV5-4 with TRBJ1-5; the D is unclear. This CDR3 has 14 residues. Germline-derived CDR1 and CDR2 are SGHNT and YYREEE (reference sequence). V gave up 4 bases and J gave up 0 bases, with 8 bases separating them. The CDR3 reads CASSQDGSNQPQHF. The CDR3 coding sequence is TGTGCCAGCAGCCAGGACGGTAGCAATCAGCCCCAGCATTTT.

V gene TRBV4-1 combines with J gene TRBJ2-7; possible D gene TRBD2, 7 bases. CDR1 is MGHRA and CDR2 is YSYEKL in the germline V gene. Between the trimmed V and J ends, which lost 1 base and 0 bases, there was a span of 13 bases. This CDR3 comprises 16 residues. The DNA for the CDR3 is TGCGCCAGCAGCCAAGTTAGGGGGGGTTACTCCTACGAGCAGTACTTC. Translated: CASSQVRGGYSYEQYF.

This chain joins TRBV5-5 and TRBJ1-5; no definite D call. Germline V lookup: CDR1 SGHKS, CDR2 YYEKEE (reference sequence). The CDR3 is 13 amino acids. V shed 1 base and J shed 3 bases, with 5 bases lying between them. The DNA of the CDR3 is TGTGCCAGCAGCTTGTTTGTCAATCAGCCCCAGCATTTT. Translation gives CASSLFVNQPQHF.

This clone has just one count. The chain links TRBV5-4 to TRBJ1-2; no firm D call. The V gene lost 2 bases and the J gene lost 1 base, with 6 bases spanning the gap. The CDR3 loop spans 13 amino acids. Germline CDR1 reads SGHNT; CDR2 reads YYREEE (reference sequence). In DNA, the CDR3 is TGTGCCAGCAGCTTCGCAAGTAACTATGGCTACACCTTC. It translates to CASSFASNYGYTF.

This clone was observed a single time. This sequence joins TRBV28 and TRBJ1-3; 8 positions match TRBD1. This CDR3 contains 14 residues. Germline CDR1 MDHEN, CDR2 SYDVKM. Trimming cost V 6 bases and J 4 bases; bases outside gene matches: 5. Here the CDR3 DNA reads TGTGCCAGCAGCAACCCAGGGGGCGGAAACACCATATATTTT. Translation: CASSNPGGGNTIYF.

The chain carries TRBV6-5 and TRBJ1-1, with D uncertain. Per germline, CDR1 MNHEY and CDR2 SVGAGI. The CDR3 runs 15 residues. Between the trimmed V and J ends, which lost 10 bases and 5 bases, there was a span of 23 bases. The CDR3 nucleotides are TGTGCCACCCATGAGACCTCGCGTGAGCGGACTGAAGCTTTCTTT. This sequence encodes CATHETSRERTEAFF.

The V call is TRBV12-5, the J call TRBJ2-1; 11 bases match TRBD2. The J segment lost 9 bases and the V segment lost 3 bases, leaving 4 bases of the junction unmatched. The CDR3 has 14 amino acids. Per germline, CDR1 LGHNT and CDR2 FRNRAP. CDR3 sequence (DNA): TGTGCTAGTGGTTTTAGCGGGGGGGCGGTTGAGCAGTTCTTC. Translation: CASGFSGGAVEQFF.

The DNA of the CDR3 is TGTGCCAGTAGTTTGGACAGGGTTAACTATGGCTACACCTTC. This sequence encodes CASSLDRVNYGYTF. The rearrangement joins TRBV19 to TRBJ1-2; 8 bases align to TRBD1. This CDR3 spans 14 amino acids. The germline gives CDR1 LNHDA, CDR2 SQIVND (reference sequence). V shed 5 bases, J shed 1 base, and the junction held 3 bases outside the gene matches.

CDR3 nucleotide sequence: TGTGCCAGCAGTCATACGGGGAGAGAGACCCAGTACTTC. Encoded protein: CASSHTGRETQYF. The rearrangement links TRBV6-5 to TRBJ2-5; tentative D call: TRBD2 (5 bases). V was shortened by 5 bases and J by 4 bases, with 11 bases between the two germline ends. The germline CDR1 and CDR2 sequences are MNHEY and SVGAGI. This CDR3 spans 13 amino acids.

The V gene is TRBV4-1, the J gene TRBJ2-1, with TRBD2 matching 10 bases. The CDR3 contains 17 residues. The germline V gene encodes CDR1 MGHRA and CDR2 YSYEKL. Trimming removed 2 bases from V and 4 bases from J; junction bases left unmatched: 8. As DNA, the CDR3 is TGCGCCAGCAGCCAACCTCCCGCTAGCGGGGGTTACAATGAGCAGTTCTTC. It is translated as CASSQPPASGGYNEQFF.

This sequence joins TRBV7-2 and TRBJ2-1; the match to TRBD2 covers 8 bases. The CDR3 has 14 amino acids. The junction had 4 bases not matched to a gene; V was cut back by 5 bases and J by 4 bases. Germline CDR1 reads SGHTA; CDR2 reads FQGNSA. Written as DNA, the CDR3 is TGTGCCAGCAGCCACGGCGGGGGGTACAATGAGCAGTTCTTC. Its protein product is CASSHGGGYNEQFF.

The chain couples TRBV3-1 (or the pseudogene TRBV3-2) to TRBJ2-2; tentative D call: TRBD2 (5 bases). Per germline, CDR1 LGHDT and CDR2 YNNKEL (reference sequence). The V end lost 4 bases, the J end lost 8 bases, and 20 bases lay between the germline ends. The CDR3 is 16 amino acids. The CDR3 sequence is CASSPYRSGDKGELFF. CDR3 coding DNA: TGTGCCAGCAGCCCGTACCGCTCCGGGGATAAGGGGGAGCTGTTTTTT.

The V call is TRBV5-5, the J call TRBJ1-2; D is possibly TRBD1 (6 bases). V was shortened by 3 bases and J by 0 bases, with 6 bases between the two germline ends. CDR3 length equals 13 residues. Germline V lookup: CDR1 SGHKS, CDR2 YYEKEE (reference sequence). CDR3 residues: CASSYRANYGYTF. The CDR3 DNA reads TGTGCCAGCAGCTACAGGGCTAACTATGGCTACACCTTC.

The chain recombines TRBV21-1 with TRBJ1-5. TRBV21-1 is recorded as a pseudogene. The CDR3 consists of 15 residues. CDR3 sequence: CASSGRCEMNQPQHF. The CDR3 DNA sequence: TGTGCCAGCAGCGGCCGTTGCGAGATGAATCAGCCCCAGCATTTT.

Worth noting for this clone: The sample has other DNA sequences that encode this CDR3 too. The genes are TRBV6-2 or TRBV6-3 and TRBJ1-5; D unclear. Trimming shortened V by 1 base and J by 4 bases, and 8 bases separated the two germline ends. This CDR3 has 14 amino acids. Germline CDR1 is MNHEY and CDR2 is SVGEGT. The CDR3: CASSYLGGNQPQHF. As DNA, the CDR3 is TGTGCCAGCAGTTACTTGGGCGGGAATCAGCCCCAGCATTTT.

CDR3 in amino acids: CASSWDRGPYEQYF. The CDR3 nucleotides read TGTGCCAGCAGTTGGGACAGGGGGCCCTACGAGCAGTACTTC. The chain uses TRBV28 and TRBJ2-7, with 12 bases lining up with TRBD1. The germline V gene encodes CDR1 MDHEN and CDR2 SYDVKM. Trimming at V came to 4 bases and at J to 2 bases, leaving 0 bases not matched to a gene. This CDR3 contains 14 residues. Full variable domain (remainder filled in from reference TRBV28 and TRBJ2-7): DVKVTQSSRYLVKRTGEKVFLECVQDMDHENMFWYRQDPGLGLRLIYFSYDVKMKEKGDIPEGYSVSREKKERFSLILESASTNQTSMYLCASSWDRGPYEQYFGPGTRLTVT.

This clone has more than one count but fewer than ten. The chain couples TRBV11-1 to TRBJ2-2; unclear D gene. CDR3 length: 13 amino acids. Trimming removed 5 bases at V and 5 bases at J, with 9 bases between. CDR1 is SGHAT and CDR2 is FQDESV in the germline V gene (reference sequence). This CDR3 is CASSPMGTGELFF. Written as DNA, the CDR3 is TGTGCCAGCAGCCCCATGGGGACCGGGGAGCTGTTTTTT.

The J gene is TRBJ2-3, the V gene TRBV20-1; 13 bases align to TRBD2. Germline assignment: CDR1 DFQATT and CDR2 SNEGSKA (reference sequence). CDR3 size: 19 residues. With 3 bases clipped from V and 0 bases from J, the junction kept 12 bases outside the gene matches. The CDR3 nucleotides read TGCAGTGCTAGTTATGGCAGGGGACTAGCGGGACTTAGCACAGATACGCAGTATTTT. Its protein is CSASYGRGLAGLSTDTQYF.

The chain is built from TRBV5-4 and TRBJ1-1; 7 bases map to TRBD1. With V trimmed by 3 bases and J by 2 bases, 4 bases remained unmatched. This CDR3 is 14 amino acids long. Per germline, CDR1 SGHNT and CDR2 YYREEE (reference sequence). This chain's CDR3 is CASSWTGRNTEAFF. The CDR3 bases are TGTGCCAGCAGCTGGACAGGTCGAAACACTGAAGCTTTCTTT.